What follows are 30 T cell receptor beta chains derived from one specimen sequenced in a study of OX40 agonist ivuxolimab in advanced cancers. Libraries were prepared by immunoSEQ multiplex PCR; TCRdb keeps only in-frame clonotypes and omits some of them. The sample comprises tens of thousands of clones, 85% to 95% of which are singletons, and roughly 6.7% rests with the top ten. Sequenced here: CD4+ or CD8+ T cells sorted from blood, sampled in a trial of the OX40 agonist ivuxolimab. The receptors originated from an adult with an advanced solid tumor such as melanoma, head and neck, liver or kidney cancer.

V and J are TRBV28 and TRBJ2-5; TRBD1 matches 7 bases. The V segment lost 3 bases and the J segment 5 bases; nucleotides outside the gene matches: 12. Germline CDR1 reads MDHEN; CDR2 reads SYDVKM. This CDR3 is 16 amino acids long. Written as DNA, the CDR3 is TGTGCCAGCAGTTTCCCTCCGACAGGGTGGGGGGAGACCCAGTACTTC. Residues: CASSFPPTGWGETQYF.

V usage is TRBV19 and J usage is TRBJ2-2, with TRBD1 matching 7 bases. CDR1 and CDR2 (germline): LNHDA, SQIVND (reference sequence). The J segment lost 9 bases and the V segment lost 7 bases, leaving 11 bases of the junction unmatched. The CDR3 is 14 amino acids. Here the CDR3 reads CASNNRGWPWELFF. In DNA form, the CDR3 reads TGTGCCAGTAACAACAGGGGTTGGCCCTGGGAGCTGTTTTTT.

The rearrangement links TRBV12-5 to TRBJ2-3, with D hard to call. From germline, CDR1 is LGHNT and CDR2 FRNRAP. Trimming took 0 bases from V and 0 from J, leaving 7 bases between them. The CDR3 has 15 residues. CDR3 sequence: CASGLVPTSTDTQYF. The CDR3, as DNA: TGTGCTAGTGGTTTGGTCCCGACAAGCACAGATACGCAGTATTTT.

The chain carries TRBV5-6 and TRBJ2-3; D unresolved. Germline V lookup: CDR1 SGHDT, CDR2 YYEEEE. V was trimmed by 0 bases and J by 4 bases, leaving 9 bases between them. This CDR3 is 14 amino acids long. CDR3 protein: CASSLGMGSDTQYF. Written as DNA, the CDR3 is TGTGCCAGCAGCTTGGGGATGGGGTCAGATACGCAGTATTTT.

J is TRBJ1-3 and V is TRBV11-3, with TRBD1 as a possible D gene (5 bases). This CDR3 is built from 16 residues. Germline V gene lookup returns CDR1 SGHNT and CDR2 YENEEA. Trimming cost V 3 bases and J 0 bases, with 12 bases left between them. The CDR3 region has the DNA TGTGCCAGCAGCTTGGACCGGGACGGCTCTGGAAACACCATATATTTT. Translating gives CASSLDRDGSGNTIYF.

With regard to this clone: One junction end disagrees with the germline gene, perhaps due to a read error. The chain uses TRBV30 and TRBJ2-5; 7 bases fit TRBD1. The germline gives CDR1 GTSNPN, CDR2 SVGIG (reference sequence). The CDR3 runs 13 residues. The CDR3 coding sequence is TGTGCCTGGACAAGGGACAGCCAAAAGACCCAGTACTTC. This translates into CAWTRDSQKTQYF. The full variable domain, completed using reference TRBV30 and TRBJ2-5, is SQTIHQWPATLVQPVGSPLSLECTVEGTSNPNLYWYRQAAGRGLQLLFYSVGIGQISSEVPQNLSASRPQDRQFILSSKKLLLSDSGFYLCAWTRDSQKTQYFGPGTRLLVL.

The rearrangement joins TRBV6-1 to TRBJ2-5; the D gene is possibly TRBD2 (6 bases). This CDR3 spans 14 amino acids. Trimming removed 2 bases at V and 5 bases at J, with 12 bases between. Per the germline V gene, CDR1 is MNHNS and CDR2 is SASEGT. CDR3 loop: CASSETPGRETQYF. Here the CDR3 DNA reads TGTGCCAGCAGTGAAACTCCAGGGAGGGAGACCCAGTACTTC.

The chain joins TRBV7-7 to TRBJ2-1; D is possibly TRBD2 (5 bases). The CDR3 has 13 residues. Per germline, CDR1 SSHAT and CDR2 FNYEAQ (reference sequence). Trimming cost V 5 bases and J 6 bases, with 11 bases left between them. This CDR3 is CASSHGNFNEQFF. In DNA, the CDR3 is TGTGCCAGCAGCCACGGGAACTTCAATGAGCAGTTCTTC.

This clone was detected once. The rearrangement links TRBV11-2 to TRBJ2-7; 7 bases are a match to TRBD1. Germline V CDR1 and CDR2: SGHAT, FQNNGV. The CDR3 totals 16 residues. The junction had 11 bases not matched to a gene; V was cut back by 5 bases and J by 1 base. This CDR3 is CASSPVAGTVSYEQYF. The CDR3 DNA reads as TGTGCCAGCAGCCCTGTGGCAGGGACAGTGTCCTACGAGCAGTACTTC.

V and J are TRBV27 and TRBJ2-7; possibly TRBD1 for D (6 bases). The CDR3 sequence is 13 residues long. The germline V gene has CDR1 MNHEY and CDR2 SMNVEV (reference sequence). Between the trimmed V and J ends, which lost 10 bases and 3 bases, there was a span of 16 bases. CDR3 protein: CATAPTGYYEQYF. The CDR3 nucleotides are TGTGCCACCGCCCCGACAGGCTACTACGAGCAGTACTTC.

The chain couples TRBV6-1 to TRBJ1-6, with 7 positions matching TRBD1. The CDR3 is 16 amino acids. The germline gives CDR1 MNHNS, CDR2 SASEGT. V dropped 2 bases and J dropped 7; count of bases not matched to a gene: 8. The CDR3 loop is CASSETDRVWNSPLHF. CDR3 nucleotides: TGTGCCAGCAGTGAAACCGACAGGGTATGGAATTCACCCCTCCACTTT.

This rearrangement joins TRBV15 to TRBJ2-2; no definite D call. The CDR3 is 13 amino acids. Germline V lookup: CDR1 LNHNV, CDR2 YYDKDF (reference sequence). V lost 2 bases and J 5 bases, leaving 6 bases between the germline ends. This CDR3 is CATSRSGTGELFF. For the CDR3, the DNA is TGTGCCACCAGCAGAAGTGGAACCGGGGAGCTGTTTTTT.

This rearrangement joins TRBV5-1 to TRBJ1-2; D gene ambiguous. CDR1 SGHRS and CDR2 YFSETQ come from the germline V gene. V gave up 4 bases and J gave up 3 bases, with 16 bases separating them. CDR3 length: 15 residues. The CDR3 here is CASSGENREDYGYTF. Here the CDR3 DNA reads TGCGCCAGCAGCGGGGAAAATAGGGAAGACTATGGCTACACCTTC. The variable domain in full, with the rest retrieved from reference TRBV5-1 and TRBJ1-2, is KAGVTQTPRYLIKTRGQQVTLSCSPISGHRSVSWYQQTPGQGLQFLFEYFSETQRNKGNFPGRFSGRQFSNSRSEMNVSTLELGDSALYLCASSGENREDYGYTFGSGTRLTVV.

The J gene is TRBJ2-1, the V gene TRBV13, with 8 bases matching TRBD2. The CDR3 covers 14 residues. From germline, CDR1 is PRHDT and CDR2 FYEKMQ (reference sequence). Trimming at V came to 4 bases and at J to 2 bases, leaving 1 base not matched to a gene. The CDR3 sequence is CASSYSGAYNEQFF. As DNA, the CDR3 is TGTGCCAGCAGCTATAGCGGGGCCTACAATGAGCAGTTCTTC.

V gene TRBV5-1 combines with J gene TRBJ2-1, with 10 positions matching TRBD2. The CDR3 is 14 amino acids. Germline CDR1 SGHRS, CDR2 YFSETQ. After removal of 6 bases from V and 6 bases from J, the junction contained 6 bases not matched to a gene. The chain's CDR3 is CASKTGTSVNEQFF. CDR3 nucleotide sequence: TGCGCCAGCAAGACCGGGACTAGCGTCAATGAGCAGTTCTTC.

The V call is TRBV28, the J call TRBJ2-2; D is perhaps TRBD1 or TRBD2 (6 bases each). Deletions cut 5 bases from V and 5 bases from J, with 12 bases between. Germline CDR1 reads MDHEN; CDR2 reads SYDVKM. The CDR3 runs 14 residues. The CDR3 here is CASSLGGWTGELFF. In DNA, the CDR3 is TGTGCCAGCAGTCTGGGGGGCTGGACCGGGGAGCTGTTTTTT.

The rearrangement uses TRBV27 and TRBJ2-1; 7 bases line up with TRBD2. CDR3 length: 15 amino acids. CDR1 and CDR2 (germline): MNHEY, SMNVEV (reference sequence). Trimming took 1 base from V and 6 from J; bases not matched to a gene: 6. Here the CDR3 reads CASSLLAGVGNEQFF. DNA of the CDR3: TGTGCCAGCAGTTTATTAGCGGGCGTGGGCAATGAGCAGTTCTTC.

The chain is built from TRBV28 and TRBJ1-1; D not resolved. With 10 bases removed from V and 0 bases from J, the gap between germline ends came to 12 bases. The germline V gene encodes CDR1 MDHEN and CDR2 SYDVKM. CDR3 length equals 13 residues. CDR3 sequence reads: CATSRVVNTEAFF. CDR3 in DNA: TGTGCCACCTCAAGGGTCGTGAACACTGAAGCTTTCTTT.

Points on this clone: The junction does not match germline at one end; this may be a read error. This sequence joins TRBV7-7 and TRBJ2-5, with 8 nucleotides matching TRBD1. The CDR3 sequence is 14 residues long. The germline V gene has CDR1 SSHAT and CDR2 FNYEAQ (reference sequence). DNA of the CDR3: TGTGCTAGCAGCTTTCGGACAGGGCAGGAGACCCAGTACTTC. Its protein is CASSFRTGQETQYF.

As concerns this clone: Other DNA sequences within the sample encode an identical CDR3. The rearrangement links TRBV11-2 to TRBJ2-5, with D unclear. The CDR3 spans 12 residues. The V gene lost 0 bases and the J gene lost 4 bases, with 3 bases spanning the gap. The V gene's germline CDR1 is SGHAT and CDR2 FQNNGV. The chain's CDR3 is CASSLDGETQYF. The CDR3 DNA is TGTGCCAGCAGCTTAGACGGAGAGACCCAGTACTTC.

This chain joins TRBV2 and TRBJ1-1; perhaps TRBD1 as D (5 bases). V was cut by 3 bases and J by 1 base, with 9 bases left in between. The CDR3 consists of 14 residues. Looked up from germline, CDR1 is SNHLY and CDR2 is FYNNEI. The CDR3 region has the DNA TGTGCCAGCAGTGATTGGGGCGGGAACACTGAAGCTTTCTTT. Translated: CASSDWGGNTEAFF.

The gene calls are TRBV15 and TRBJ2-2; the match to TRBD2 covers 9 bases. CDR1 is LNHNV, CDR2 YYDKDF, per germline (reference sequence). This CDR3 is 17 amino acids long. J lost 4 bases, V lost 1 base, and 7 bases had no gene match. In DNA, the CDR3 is TGTGCCACCAGCAGAGGACTAGCGGAGAGGAGCACCGGGGAGCTGTTTTTT. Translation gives CATSRGLAERSTGELFF. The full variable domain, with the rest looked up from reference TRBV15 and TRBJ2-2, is DAMVIQNPRYQVTQFGKPVTLSCSQTLNHNVMYWYQQKSSQAPKLLFHYYDKDFNNEADTPDNFQSRRPNTSFCFLDIRSPGLGDTAMYLCATSRGLAERSTGELFFGEGSRLTVL.

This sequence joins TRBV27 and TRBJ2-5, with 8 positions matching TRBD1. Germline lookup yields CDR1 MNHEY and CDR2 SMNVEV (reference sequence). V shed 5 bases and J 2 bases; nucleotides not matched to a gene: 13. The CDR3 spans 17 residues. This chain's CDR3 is CASSTRQGLVSQETQYF. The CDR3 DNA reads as TGTGCCAGCAGTACCCGACAGGGGCTAGTTTCTCAAGAGACCCAGTACTTC.

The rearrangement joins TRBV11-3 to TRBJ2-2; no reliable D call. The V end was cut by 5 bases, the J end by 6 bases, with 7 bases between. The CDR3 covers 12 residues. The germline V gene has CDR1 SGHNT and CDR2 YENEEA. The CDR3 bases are TGTGCCAGCAGCCTTGGGGCCGGGGAGCTGTTTTTT. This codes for CASSLGAGELFF.

The CDR3 DNA reads TGTGCCAGTAGTAGCGGGGGGAACCAAGAGACCCAGTACTTC. Translated, it gives CASSSGGNQETQYF. The genes are TRBV19 and TRBJ2-5, with 8 bases matching TRBD2. This CDR3 is 14 amino acids long. V lost 4 bases, J lost 0 bases, and 1 base stayed unmatched. Germline-derived CDR1 and CDR2 are LNHDA and SQIVND (reference sequence).

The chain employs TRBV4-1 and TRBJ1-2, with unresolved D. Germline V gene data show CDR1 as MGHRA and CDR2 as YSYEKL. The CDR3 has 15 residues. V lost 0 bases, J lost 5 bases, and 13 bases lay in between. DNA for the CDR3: TGCGCCAGCAGCCAAGATGCGCCTCTTGGGTATGGCTACACCTTC. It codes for CASSQDAPLGYGYTF.

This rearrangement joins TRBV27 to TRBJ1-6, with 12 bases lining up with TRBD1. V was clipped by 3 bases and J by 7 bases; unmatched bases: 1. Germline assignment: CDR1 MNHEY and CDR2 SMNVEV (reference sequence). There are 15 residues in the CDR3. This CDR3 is CASSLGTGGNSPLHF. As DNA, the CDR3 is TGTGCCAGCAGTTTGGGGACAGGGGGCAATTCACCCCTCCACTTT.

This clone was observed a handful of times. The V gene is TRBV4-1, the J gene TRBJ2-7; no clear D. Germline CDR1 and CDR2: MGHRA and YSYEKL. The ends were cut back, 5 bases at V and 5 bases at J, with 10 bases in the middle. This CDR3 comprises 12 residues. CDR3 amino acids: CASSEPGDEQYF. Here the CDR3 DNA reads TGCGCCAGCAGCGAACCCGGCGACGAGCAGTACTTC.

Here the CDR3 reads CASSVGEGGRLYTDTQYF. CDR3 bases: TGCGCCAGCAGCGTGGGGGAGGGGGGCCGACTTTACACAGATACGCAGTATTTT. This chain links TRBV5-1 with TRBJ2-3; D is possibly TRBD2 (7 bases). The V and J ends lost 4 bases and 2 bases respectively, with 23 bases between them. The CDR3 is made up of 18 amino acids. The germline CDR1 and CDR2 sequences are SGHRS and YFSETQ.

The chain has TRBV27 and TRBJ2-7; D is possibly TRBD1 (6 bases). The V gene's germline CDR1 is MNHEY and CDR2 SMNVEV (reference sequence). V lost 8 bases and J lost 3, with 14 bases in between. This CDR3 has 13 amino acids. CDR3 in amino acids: CASAFRGHYEQYF. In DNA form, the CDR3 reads TGTGCCAGCGCCTTTCGGGGACACTACGAGCAGTACTTC.